One T cell receptor (beta chain) is described in this entry. The antigen it binds to is not known. No much larger clone exists at a distance of one base, and base qualities are not known. This sample is drawn from a study of blood T cell repertoires in COVID-19 (dated by TCRdb to about 2020). Background on the whole study: The collaborator samples originated in the United States, Italy and Spain and spanned the acute and convalescent phases of COVID-19. HLA class I and class II types, where available, came from metadata supplied by the sample provider rather than from assay-based typing. The dataset comprised deeply sampled blood TCRbeta repertoires from subjects exposed to, actively infected with, or recovered from COVID-19. The prospective study material was composed of cDNA or gDNA derived from T cells, B-cell-depleted T cells, or PBMCs. The sample metadata nearly always contained a de-identified subject ID, COVID-19 status, age in years and sex. Samples were obtained from the ongoing ImmuneRACE study (first 160 participants) and from over 1,000 subjects provided by 6 global collaborators. A freely available public database, intended as a resource for researchers studying the immune response to SARS-CoV-2, is where the repertoires were released.

General conclusions and limits of the study: Clinical and demographic metadata were provided uncurated, with the amount varying by source and participant.

The immunoSEQ Assay, a bias-controlled multiplex PCR, was used to amplify TCRbeta CDR3 regions from genomic DNA. Turning to the authors' computational methods: The number of nucleated cells in each sample was estimated from the amplification of reference gene primers within the assay. To quantify the absolute abundance of each unique TCRbeta CDR3 rearrangement, sequence reads were collapsed and filtered. For each sample, productive Simpson clonality was calculated by taking the square root of Simpson's diversity index across productive rearrangements. Held by TCRdb, this immuneACCESS table contains in-frame sequences only and omits some clones. Under half of the omission traces to an unresolved V gene where checked; the cause of the rest is unknown. V and J calls and clone size come straight from that table; D and trimming were deduced from the DNA. The sample includes some 200,000 clones, with approximately 80% observed a single time. The ten most abundant clones make up about 10% of the sample.

At one collaborating source in Seattle, patients were enrolled during active infection and were followed longitudinally through the course of disease. Each collaborating institution followed its own protocols to collect whole blood in K2EDTA tubes. For TCRbeta analysis, collaborators shipped samples in one of three forms: frozen whole blood, isolated PBMCs, or DNA extracted from either of those sample types. Including the terminal cysteine and phenylalanine, the CDR3 comprises 14 residues. Only the CDR3 DNA is retained, 42 bases long and in frame from the first base. CDR1 and CDR2 are drawn from the germline V gene: LGHNA, YNFKEQ. V lost 4 bases and J lost 5 bases; the stretch between them is 14 bases long.

This TCR came from a woman of 80 years or more with COVID-19, enrolled during active disease. Sequencing input: peripheral blood. The sequence is built from TRBV4-2 and TRBJ1-1, with the D gene not confidently named. Read as DNA, the sequence is TGTGCCAGCAGCCTTCAAGGTGCGGGTACTGAAGCTTTCTTT. It is translated as CASSLQGAGTEAFF.